Sequencing of this T cell receptor beta chain was carried out in a study of shared clonotypes between healthy human individuals. Study information: Donors had three CD4 naive, three CD4 memory, two CD8 naive and one CD8 memory plate apiece. General study points: Depth of sequencing was expected to influence donor clonotype sharing. Collection of samples was limited to blood; tissue repertoires likely differ.

V trimming: 3 bases; J trimming: 5 bases; junction bases outside the gene matches: 8. This CDR3 has 16 residues. Per germline, CDR1 SGHNT and CDR2 YYREEE (reference sequence). The authors' processing: Junction-only immunoSEQ data arrived without quality scores, meaning filtering differed. The protocol was immunoSEQ multiplex PCR, while the TCRdb copy is restricted to in-frame clones and leaves out a portion. That table furnishes V, J and clone size, whereas the DNA furnished D and trimming. The repertoire holds about 750,000 clones, with about 92% as singletons. CD45RO-negative, CCR7-selected cells formed the naive CD8 fraction, which excluded terminally differentiated effector memory CD45RA+ cells. As concerns this clone: What it recognizes is unknown.

Material: naive CD8+ T cells sorted from blood. This TCR was sampled from a man between 25 and 39 years old in good health. This sequence joins TRBV5-4 and TRBJ2-1; 10 bases agree with TRBD2. CDR3: CASSWGGLAIDNEQFF. The CDR3 DNA sequence: TGTGCCAGCAGCTGGGGGGGACTAGCGATAGACAATGAGCAGTTCTTC. The entire variable domain, with the rest obtained from reference TRBV5-4 and TRBJ2-1, is as follows: ETGVTQSPTHLIKTRGQQVTLRCSSQSGHNTVSWYQQALGQGPQFIFQYYREEENGRGNFPPRFSGLQFPNYSSELNVNALELDDSALYLCASSWGGLAIDNEQFFGPGTRLTVL.